This T cell receptor (beta chain) comes out of a study of T-cell memory formation after mild COVID-19. Study at large: Largely donor-specific sequence clusters came from two donors.

Deletions cut 4 bases from V and 4 bases from J, with 16 bases between. CDR1 and CDR2 from the germline V gene are SQVTM and ANQGSEA. The CDR3 contains 14 residues. Note on this clonotype: Antigen unknown.

TCRdb re-called the 5' RACE reads with MiXCR, one entry per CDR3 protein. The sample shows about 390,000 distinct CDR3 sequences, 16% of them seen only once. Study observations and caveats: Largely, contracting CD4+ clones fell within CM and EM, and contracting CD8+ clones within EMRA.

The sequence was obtained from a man aged 18 to 29 who had mild COVID-19 (a few samples of this study predate the infection). Cell type and time point are not known. The rearrangement links TRBV29-1 to TRBJ2-5; D is possibly TRBD1 or TRBD2 (5 bases each). The sample consisted of PBMCs or a T cell subset sorted from them (not recorded which). Here the CDR3 reads CSVVRSGAGETQYF. The CDR3 nucleotides read TGCAGCGTTGTGCGTTCCGGGGCGGGAGAGACCCAGTACTTC.